This is a list of T cell receptor beta chains from one sample in a study of blood T cells in healthy people across ages. TCRdb re-derived calls from the 5' RACE reads in MiXCR, one entry per CDR3 protein. Of approximately 800,000 distinct CDR3 sequences in the sample, over 45% were seen once. Material: blood. All receptors come from a man between 25 and 39 years old in good health. Each CDR3 is given with its conserved first and last residue. The D gene is left open where the match is weak. A row's size may be missing; if present it is once, few, many or a size class.

J gene | V gene | D gene | clone size | CDR3 protein | CDR3 DNA
TRBJ2-7 | TRBV15 | TRBD1 | few | CATSRGRGQGENKQYF | TGTGCCACCAGCAGAGGCCGGGGACAGGGAGAAAATAAGCAGTACTTC
TRBJ2-3 | TRBV5-1 | TRBD2 | NA | CASSLGLAGAHLDTQYF | TGCGCCAGCAGCTTGGGTCTAGCGGGGGCCCACCTGGATACGCAGTATTTT
TRBJ1-2 | TRBV5-1 | NA | few | CASSSTSGDGYTF | TGCGCCAGCAGCAGTACCTCAGGAGATGGCTACACCTTC
TRBJ2-4 | TRBV11-1 | NA | NA | CASSLVGLAGSTGEQYF | TGTGCCAGCAGCTTAGTCGGGCTAGCCGGATCCACGGGGGAGCAGTACTTC
TRBJ2-6 | TRBV20-1 | NA | NA | CSARDAQSSGANVLTF | TGCAGTGCTAGAGACGCACAGAGCTCTGGGGCCAACGTCCTGACTTTC
TRBJ1-2 | TRBV27 | NA | NA | CATKPYGGNYGYTF | TGTGCCACCAAACCTTACGGGGGAAACTATGGCTACACCTTC
TRBJ1-6 | TRBV20-1 | NA | few | CSALGGDSPLHF | TGCAGTGCGCTGGGGGGGGATTCACCCCTCCACTTT
TRBJ1-1 | TRBV5-6 | TRBD1 | NA | CASRAGTGRTEAFF | TGTGCCAGCAGAGCCGGGACAGGGCGGACTGAAGCTTTCTTT
TRBJ1-1 | TRBV6-6 | NA | NA | CASEGVNTEAFF | TGTGCCAGCGAAGGGGTGAACACTGAAGCTTTCTTT
TRBJ2-7 | TRBV29-1 | TRBD2 | once | CSAGAGPLTSGRVYNEQYF | TGCAGCGCCGGAGCGGGGCCCTTAACTAGCGGGAGGGTCTACAATGAGCAGTACTTC
TRBJ2-3 | TRBV4-3 | TRBD1 | NA | CASSQEGTGMKDTQYF | TGCGCCAGCAGCCAAGAAGGGACAGGGATGAAAGATACGCAGTATTTT
TRBJ1-2 | TRBV5-1 | NA | NA | CASSLEVGSSGYGYTF | TGCGCCAGCAGCTTGGAGGTCGGGTCCTCGGGCTATGGCTACACCTTC
TRBJ2-1 | TRBV9 | TRBD2 | NA | CASSVEGTSGSNEQFF | TGTGCCAGCAGCGTAGAAGGGACTAGCGGGAGTAATGAGCAGTTCTTC
TRBJ2-7 | TRBV30 | NA | few | CAWSVLPGREQYF | TGTGCCTGGAGTGTACTCCCGGGGCGGGAGCAGTACTTC
TRBJ2-4 | TRBV7-9 | NA | few | CASSLNTVGLAKNIQYF | TGTGCCAGCAGCTTAAATACAGTCGGACTAGCCAAAAACATTCAGTACTTC
TRBJ2-7 | TRBV7-2 | TRBD1 | NA | CASSSRPTGVGPREQYF | TGTGCCAGCAGCTCGCGACCAACAGGGGTGGGGCCTCGTGAGCAGTACTTC
TRBJ2-7 | TRBV29-1 | NA | NA | CSPDRSYEQYF | TGCAGCCCAGACAGGTCCTACGAGCAGTACTTC
TRBJ1-6 | TRBV18 | NA | once | CASSPKTEGDSPLHF | TGTGCCAGCTCACCGAAGACAGAAGGGGATTCACCCCTCCACTTT
TRBJ2-7 | TRBV6-6 | TRBD2 | NA | CASRGTSPNEQYF | TGTGCCAGCAGGGGGACTAGCCCTAACGAGCAGTACTTC
TRBJ2-7 | TRBV7-2 | TRBD1 | NA | CASSTDRSRHEQYF | TGCGCCAGCAGCACGGACAGGTCTAGGCACGAGCAGTACTTC
TRBJ2-5 | TRBV29-1 | NA | few | CSVVRAGAWETQYF | TGCAGCGTTGTAAGGGCAGGGGCTTGGGAGACCCAGTACTTC
TRBJ2-3 | TRBV27 | TRBD2 | NA | CASSRGTSGTSTDTQYF | TGTGCCAGCAGCCGAGGGACTAGCGGGACTAGCACAGATACGCAGTATTTT
TRBJ2-7 | TRBV6-6 | NA | NA | CASSPSIYEQYF | TGTGCCAGCAGTCCTAGCATCTACGAGCAGTACTTC
TRBJ1-1 | TRBV29-1 | NA | few | CSVTRAEMNTEAFF | TGCAGCGTCACGAGGGCCGAAATGAACACTGAAGCTTTCTTT
TRBJ2-7 | TRBV7-2 | NA | NA | CASSLRAVVATSPYSYEQYF | TGTGCCAGCAGCTTAAGGGCGGTGGTAGCGACATCACCTTATTCCTACGAGCAGTACTTC
TRBJ2-7 | TRBV29-1 | TRBD1 | few | CSVLKTGGSDEQYF | TGCAGCGTACTCAAGACAGGGGGGAGCGACGAGCAGTACTTC
TRBJ2-7 | TRBV7-2 | NA | NA | CASSLAVTSYEQYF | TGTGCCAGCAGCTTAGCTGTTACTAGCTACGAGCAGTACTTC
TRBJ2-2 | TRBV5-6 | NA | NA | CASSPPPGNTGELFF | TGTGCCAGCAGCCCTCCCCCAGGGAACACCGGGGAGCTGTTTTTT
TRBJ2-5 | TRBV6-5 | TRBD2 | NA | CASSMRLAEETQYF | TGTGCCAGCAGTATGCGACTAGCCGAAGAGACCCAGTACTTC
TRBJ2-1 | TRBV7-2 | NA | NA | CASSLEYFDNEQFF | TGTGCCAGCAGCTTAGAGTACTTCGACAATGAGCAGTTCTTC
TRBJ1-2 | TRBV3-1 | TRBD1 | NA | CASSHQDRGFGGCTF | TGTGCCAGCAGCCACCAGGACAGGGGTTTCGGTGGCTGCACCTTC
TRBJ1-4 | TRBV4-3 | NA | many | CASSQEWQYNEKLFF | TGCGCCAGCAGCCAAGAGTGGCAGTATAATGAAAAACTGTTTTTT
TRBJ1-5 | TRBV28 | NA | few | CASSPSEGRATQPQHF | TGTGCCAGCAGTCCTTCCGAGGGGAGGGCCACTCAGCCCCAGCATTTT
TRBJ2-5 | TRBV7-3 | NA | many | CASSLMGGQETQYF | TGTGCCAGCAGCTTAATGGGTGGCCAAGAGACCCAGTACTTC
TRBJ2-7 | TRBV7-2 | NA | few | CASSLVQGNLNEQYF | TGTGCCAGCAGCTTAGTTCAGGGGAACTTAAATGAGCAGTACTTC
TRBJ2-1 | TRBV4-2 | TRBD2 | NA | CASSEQGGRLRNEQFF | TGTGCCAGCAGCGAGCAGGGCGGGAGGCTCAGGAATGAGCAGTTCTTC
TRBJ2-5 | TRBV15 | NA | NA | CATSRDSGLLAKETQYF | TGTGCCACCAGCAGAGATAGCGGCCTTCTAGCGAAAGAGACCCAGTACTTC
TRBJ2-7 | TRBV4-2 | NA | NA | CASSQAGEGGSYEQYF | TGTGCCAGCAGCCAAGCAGGGGAGGGAGGGTCCTACGAGCAGTACTTC
TRBJ2-6 | TRBV29-1 | NA | few | CSVAGFSGANVLTF | TGCAGCGTTGCGGGTTTCTCTGGGGCCAACGTCCTGACTTTC
TRBJ2-7 | TRBV6-6 | TRBD1 | NA | CASSLGQGRTCYEQYF | TGTGCCAGCAGTCTTGGACAGGGGAGAACCTGCTACGAGCAGTACTTC
TRBJ2-7 | TRBV20-1 | TRBD2 | NA | CSARGTRSGEQYF | TGCAGTGCTAGAGGGACTAGATCGGGCGAGCAGTACTTC
TRBJ1-4 | TRBV25-1 | NA | NA | CASSWTATNEKLFF | TGTGCCAGCAGTTGGACAGCAACTAATGAAAAACTGTTTTTT